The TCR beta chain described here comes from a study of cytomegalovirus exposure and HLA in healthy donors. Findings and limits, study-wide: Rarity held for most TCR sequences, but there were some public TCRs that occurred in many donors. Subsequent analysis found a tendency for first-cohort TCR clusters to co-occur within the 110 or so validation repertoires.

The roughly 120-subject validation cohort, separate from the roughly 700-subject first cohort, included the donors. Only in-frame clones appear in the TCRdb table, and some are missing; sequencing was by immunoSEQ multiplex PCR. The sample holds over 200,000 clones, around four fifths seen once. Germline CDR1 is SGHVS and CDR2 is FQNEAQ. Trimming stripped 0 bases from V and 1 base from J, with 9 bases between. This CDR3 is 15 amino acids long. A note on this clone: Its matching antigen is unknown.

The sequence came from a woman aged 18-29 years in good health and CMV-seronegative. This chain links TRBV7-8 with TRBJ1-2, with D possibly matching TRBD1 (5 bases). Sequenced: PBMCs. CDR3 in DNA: TGTGCCAGCAGCTTAGCCGGCGGGGGTAACTATGGCTACACCTTC. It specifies CASSLAGGGNYGYTF.